Described below is a single T cell receptor (beta chain) sequence and its context. What it binds is unknown. Because the CDR3 is missing its conserved closing phenylalanine or tryptophan, this is likely a read error. The assay was immunoSEQ multiplex PCR, and TCRdb's table has in-frame clones only and misses some. Of roughly 100,000 clones in the sample, under 95% were seen once. Germline lookup yields CDR1 MNHEY and CDR2 SMNVEV (reference sequence). The length of the CDR3 is 12 residues. V lost 11 bases and J 3 bases, leaving 8 bases between the germline ends. These data originate in a study of graft-versus-host responses after intestinal transplantation.

The sequence derives from a human donor who was the organ donor for an intestinal transplant. The sequencing here drew on unstimulated CD8+ T cells sorted from spleen or lymph node cells, taken before transplant. The chain has TRBV27 and TRBJ2-6; unclear D gene. CDR3 loop: CAGNCGANVLTS. The CDR3 nucleotides read TGTGCCGGAAATTGTGGGGCCAACGTCCTGACTTCC.